This is a list of T cell receptor beta chains from one sample in a study of blood T cells in healthy people across ages. A single record per CDR3 protein comes from TCRdb applying MiXCR to the 5' RACE reads. The sample includes fewer than 1 million distinct CDR3 sequences, approximately 44% of them seen just once. The sequenced material came from blood. The receptors were gathered from a man between 60 and 70 years old in good health. CDR3s include the opening cysteine and the closing phenylalanine or tryptophan. D genes are given only for firm matches. Part of the rows lack a size; the others show once, few, many or a class for expanded clones.

v_gene	j_gene	d_gene	abundance	CDR3aa	CDR3nt
TRBV2	TRBJ2-5	TRBD2	.	CASKTSGDGEQYF	TGTGCCAGCAAAACTAGCGGGGACGGGGAGCAGTACTTC
TRBV20-1	TRBJ2-4	.	.	CSALAQGGIQYF	TGCAGTGCCCTCGCCCAGGGAGGCATTCAGTACTTC
TRBV28	TRBJ1-5	.	few	CASSLGTTDRKNQPQHF	TGTGCCAGCAGCCTCGGGACGACAGACAGGAAGAATCAGCCCCAGCATTTT
TRBV6-6	TRBJ1-2	.	.	CASSYTGSDGYTF	TGTGCCAGCAGTTATACAGGGAGTGATGGCTACACCTTC
TRBV11-2	TRBJ2-7	.	.	CTSSLRSYRVSYEQYF	TGTACCAGCAGCTTAAGGTCGTACAGAGTCTCCTACGAGCAGTACTTC
TRBV13	TRBJ2-1	TRBD1	.	CASSGDRFSGQFF	TGTGCCAGCAGCGGGGACAGGTTTTCTGGGCAGTTCTTC
TRBV5-5	TRBJ2-7	.	.	CASSSTWGFNEQYF	TGTGCCAGCAGCTCAACGTGGGGGTTCAACGAGCAGTACTTC
TRBV28	TRBJ2-4	.	.	CASSSPLAKNIQYF	TGTGCCAGCAGCTCCCCACTAGCCAAAAACATTCAGTACTTC
TRBV4-1	TRBJ1-4	TRBD1	.	CASSNRDRGNNEKLFF	TGCGCCAGCAGCAACCGGGACAGGGGCAATAATGAAAAACTGTTTTTT
TRBV6-2/TRBV6-3	TRBJ2-4	.	few	CASSGQPWLDKNIQYF	TGTGCCAGCAGTGGACAGCCCTGGTTGGACAAAAACATTCAGTACTTC
TRBV4-1	TRBJ1-5	.	few	CASSQDWRLNQPQHF	TGCGCCAGCAGCCAAGATTGGAGGCTCAATCAGCCCCAGCATTTT
TRBV27	TRBJ1-2	.	.	CASSLSGGGGYTF	TGTGCCAGCAGTTTATCAGGGGGTGGTGGCTACACCTTC
TRBV7-9	TRBJ2-5	.	.	CASSLSSGGSRKETQYF	TGTGCCAGCAGCTTATCATCCGGGGGTAGTCGTAAAGAGACCCAGTACTTC
TRBV7-2	TRBJ2-2	TRBD2	.	CASSLTSGGPRELFF	TGTGCCAGCAGCTTAACTAGCGGGGGGCCGAGGGAGCTGTTTTTT
TRBV7-2	TRBJ2-7	TRBD1	many	CASSLSPGQSYEQYF	TGTGCCAGCAGCTTATCTCCGGGACAGTCCTACGAGCAGTACTTC
TRBV4-1	TRBJ1-4	.	few	CASSQDSIRQYNEKLFF	TGCGCCAGCAGCCAAGACTCAATAAGACAGTATAATGAAAAACTGTTTTTT
TRBV3-1	TRBJ2-3	.	.	CASSHKDTQYF	TGTGCCAGCAGCCATAAAGATACGCAGTATTTT
TRBV6-5	TRBJ2-7	.	few	CASSYLGQSAYEQYF	TGTGCCAGCAGTTACTTAGGACAATCTGCCTACGAGCAGTACTTC
TRBV7-2	TRBJ1-5	.	many	CASSPQGNQPQHF	TGTGCCAGCAGCCCACAGGGAAATCAGCCCCAGCATTTT
TRBV28	TRBJ2-3	TRBD1	.	CASGSGQGIDTQYF	TGTGCCAGCGGGTCGGGACAGGGGATAGATACGCAGTATTTT
TRBV18	TRBJ2-6	.	.	CASSVGAGANVLTF	TGTGCCAGCTCAGTGGGGGCCGGGGCCAACGTCCTGACTTTC